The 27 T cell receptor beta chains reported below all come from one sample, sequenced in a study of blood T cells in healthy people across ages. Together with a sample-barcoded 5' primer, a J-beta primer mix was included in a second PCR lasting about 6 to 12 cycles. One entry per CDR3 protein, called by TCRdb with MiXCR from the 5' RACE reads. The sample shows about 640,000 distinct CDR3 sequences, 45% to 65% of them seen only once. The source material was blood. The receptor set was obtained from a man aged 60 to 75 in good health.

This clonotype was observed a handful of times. The CDR3 protein is CASSEETNSPLHF. CDR3 nucleotide sequence: TGTGCCAGCAGTGAGGAGACTAATTCACCCCTCCACTTT. The chain has TRBV6-1 and TRBJ1-6; no clear D. CDR1 is MNHNS, CDR2 SASEGT, per germline. The germline V and J ends were trimmed by 3 bases and 6 bases, with 6 bases remaining between them. This CDR3 has 13 amino acids.

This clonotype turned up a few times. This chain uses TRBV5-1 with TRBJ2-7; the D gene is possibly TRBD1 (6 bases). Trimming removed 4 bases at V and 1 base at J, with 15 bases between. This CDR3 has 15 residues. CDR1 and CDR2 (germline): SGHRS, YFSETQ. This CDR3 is CASSLGATGSYEQYF. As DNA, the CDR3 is TGCGCCAGCAGCCTGGGGGCTACAGGTTCCTACGAGCAGTACTTC.

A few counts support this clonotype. DNA for the CDR3: TGTGCCAGCAGTTACTCAGGGAGGCTATCGCCCCAGTACTTC. It translates to CASSYSGRLSPQYF. This rearrangement joins TRBV6-2 or TRBV6-3 to TRBJ2-4; a possible D gene is TRBD2 (6 bases). V was clipped by 0 bases and J by 13 bases, with 16 bases between them. The CDR3 covers 14 residues. The germline CDR1 and CDR2 sequences are MNHEY and SVGEGT.

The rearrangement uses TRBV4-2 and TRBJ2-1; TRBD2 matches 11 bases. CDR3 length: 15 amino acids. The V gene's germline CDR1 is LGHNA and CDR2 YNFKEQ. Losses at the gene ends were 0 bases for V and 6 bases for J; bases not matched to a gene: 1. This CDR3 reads CASSQDSGGANEQFF. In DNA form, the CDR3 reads TGTGCCAGCAGCCAAGATAGCGGGGGGGCCAATGAGCAGTTCTTC.

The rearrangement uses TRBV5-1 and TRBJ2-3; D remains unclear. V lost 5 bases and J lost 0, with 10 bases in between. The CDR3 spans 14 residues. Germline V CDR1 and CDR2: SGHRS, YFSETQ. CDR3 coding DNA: TGCGCCAGCAGGATGAGCCCTAGCACAGATACGCAGTATTTT. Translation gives CASRMSPSTDTQYF.

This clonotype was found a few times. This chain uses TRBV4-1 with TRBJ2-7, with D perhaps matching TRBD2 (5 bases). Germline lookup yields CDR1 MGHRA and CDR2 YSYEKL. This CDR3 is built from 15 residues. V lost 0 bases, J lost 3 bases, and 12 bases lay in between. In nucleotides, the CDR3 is TGCGCCAGCAGCCAAGAAGGAGAGGGTTTCTACGAGCAGTACTTC. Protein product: CASSQEGEGFYEQYF.

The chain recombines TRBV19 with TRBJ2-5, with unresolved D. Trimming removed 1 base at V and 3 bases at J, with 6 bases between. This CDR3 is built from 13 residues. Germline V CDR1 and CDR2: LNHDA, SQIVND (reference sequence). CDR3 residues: CASSIGWEETQYF. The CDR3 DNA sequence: TGTGCCAGTAGTATAGGGTGGGAAGAGACCCAGTACTTC.

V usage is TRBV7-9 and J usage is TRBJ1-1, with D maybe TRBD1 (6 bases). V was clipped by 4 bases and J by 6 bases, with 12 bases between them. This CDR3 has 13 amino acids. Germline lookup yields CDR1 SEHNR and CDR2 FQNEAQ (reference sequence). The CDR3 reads CASSSQGEAEAFF. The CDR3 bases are TGTGCCAGCAGCTCACAGGGTGAGGCTGAAGCTTTCTTT.

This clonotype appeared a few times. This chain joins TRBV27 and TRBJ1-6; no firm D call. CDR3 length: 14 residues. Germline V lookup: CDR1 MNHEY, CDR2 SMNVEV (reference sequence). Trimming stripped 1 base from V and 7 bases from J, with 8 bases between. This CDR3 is CASSLWRFNSPLHF. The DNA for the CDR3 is TGTGCCAGCAGTTTATGGCGGTTCAATTCACCCCTCCACTTT.

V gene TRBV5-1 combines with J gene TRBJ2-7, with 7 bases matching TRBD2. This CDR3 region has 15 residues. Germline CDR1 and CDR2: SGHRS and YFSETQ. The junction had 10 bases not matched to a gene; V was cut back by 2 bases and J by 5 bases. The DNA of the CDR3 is TGCGCCAGCAGCTTTCCCCGGGGGGAACGGAACGAGCAGTACTTC. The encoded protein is CASSFPRGERNEQYF.

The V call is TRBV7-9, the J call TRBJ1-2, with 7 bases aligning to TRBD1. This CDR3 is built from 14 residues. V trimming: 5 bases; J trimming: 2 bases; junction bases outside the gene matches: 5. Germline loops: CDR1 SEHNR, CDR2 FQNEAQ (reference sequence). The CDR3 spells CASSRGGQNYGYTF. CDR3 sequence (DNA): TGTGCCAGCAGCCGCGGGGGACAGAACTATGGCTACACCTTC.

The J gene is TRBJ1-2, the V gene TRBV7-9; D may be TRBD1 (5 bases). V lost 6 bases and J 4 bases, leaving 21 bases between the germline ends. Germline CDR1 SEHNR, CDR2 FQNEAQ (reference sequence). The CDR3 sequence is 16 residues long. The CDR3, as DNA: TGTGCCAGCAGTAGGAGGTCCACCGGGGGTGGCTATGGCTACACCTTC. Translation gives CASSRRSTGGGYGYTF.

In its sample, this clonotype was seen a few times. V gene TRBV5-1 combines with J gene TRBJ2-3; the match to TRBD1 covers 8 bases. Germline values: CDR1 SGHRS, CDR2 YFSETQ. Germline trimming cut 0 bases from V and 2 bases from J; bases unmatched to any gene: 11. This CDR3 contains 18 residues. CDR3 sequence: CASSLAPGTGGSTDTQYF. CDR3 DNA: TGCGCCAGCAGCTTGGCCCCCGGGACAGGCGGATCCACAGATACGCAGTATTTT.

The CDR3 region is CASSFLAGGPYNEQFF. The CDR3 nucleotides read TGTGCCAGCAGTTTTCTAGCGGGGGGGCCCTACAATGAGCAGTTCTTC. The rearrangement uses TRBV28 and TRBJ2-1; TRBD2 matches at 12 bases. The length of the CDR3 is 16 residues. J was trimmed by 2 bases and V by 3 bases; bases with no gene match: 2. Germline V lookup: CDR1 MDHEN, CDR2 SYDVKM.

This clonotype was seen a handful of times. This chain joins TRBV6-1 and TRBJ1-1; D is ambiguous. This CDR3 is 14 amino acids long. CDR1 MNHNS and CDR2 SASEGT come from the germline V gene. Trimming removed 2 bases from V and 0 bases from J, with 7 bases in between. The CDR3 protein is CASSELGVNTEAFF. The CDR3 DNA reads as TGTGCCAGCAGTGAACTGGGAGTGAACACTGAAGCTTTCTTT.

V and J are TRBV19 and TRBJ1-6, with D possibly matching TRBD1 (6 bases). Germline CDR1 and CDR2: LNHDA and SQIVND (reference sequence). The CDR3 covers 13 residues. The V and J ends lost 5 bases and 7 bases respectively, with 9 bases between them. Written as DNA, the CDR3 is TGTGCCAGTAGTTCAGGGGTCAATTCACCCCTCCACTTT. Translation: CASSSGVNSPLHF.

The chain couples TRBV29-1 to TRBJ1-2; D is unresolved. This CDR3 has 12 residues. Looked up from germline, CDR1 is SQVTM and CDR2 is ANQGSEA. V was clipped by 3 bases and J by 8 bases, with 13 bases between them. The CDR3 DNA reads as TGCAGCGTTGATGGCAGTGATACAGGCTACACCTTC. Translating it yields CSVDGSDTGYTF.

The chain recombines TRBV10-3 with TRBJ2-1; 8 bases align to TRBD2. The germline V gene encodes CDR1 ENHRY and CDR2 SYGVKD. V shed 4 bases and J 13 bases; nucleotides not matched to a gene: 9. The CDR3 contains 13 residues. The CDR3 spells CAISGLATETQFF. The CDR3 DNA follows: TGTGCCATCAGTGGACTAGCGACAGAGACCCAGTTCTTC.

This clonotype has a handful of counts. CDR3 amino acids: CSARDSGAGANVLTF. The CDR3 DNA reads TGCAGTGCTAGAGATAGCGGCGCTGGGGCCAACGTCCTGACTTTC. V is TRBV20-1 and J is TRBJ2-6; maybe TRBD2 (6 bases). V shed 0 bases and J shed 2 bases, with 8 bases lying between them. This CDR3 spans 15 amino acids. Per the germline V gene, CDR1 is DFQATT and CDR2 is SNEGSKA (reference sequence).

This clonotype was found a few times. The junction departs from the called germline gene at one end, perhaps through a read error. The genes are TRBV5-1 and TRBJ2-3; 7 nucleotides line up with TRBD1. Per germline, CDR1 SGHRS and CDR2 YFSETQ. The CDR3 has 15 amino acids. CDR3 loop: CASSLGQTSTDTQYF. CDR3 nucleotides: TGTGCCAGCAGCTTGGGACAGACTAGCACAGATACGCAGTATTTT.

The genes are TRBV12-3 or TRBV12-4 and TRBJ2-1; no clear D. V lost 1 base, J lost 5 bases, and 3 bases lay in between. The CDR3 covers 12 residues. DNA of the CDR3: TGTGCCAGCAGTTTAGTTCACAATGAGCAGTTCTTC. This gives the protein CASSLVHNEQFF.

In DNA form, the CDR3 reads TGTGCCAGCAGCCCTCCGAACAGGGAGTTGGGCAATCAGCCCCAGCATTTT. Translation: CASSPPNRELGNQPQHF. V gene TRBV21-1 combines with J gene TRBJ1-5; the table's D call, TRBD1, has no DNA check behind it. TRBV21-1 is a pseudogene locus. The CDR3 sequence is 17 residues long.

For the CDR3, the DNA is TGTGCCAGCAGTTCCCGAGCGGGGGGCGTCTACGAGCAGTACTTC. Translation gives CASSSRAGGVYEQYF. The chain links TRBV27 to TRBJ2-7, with 9 positions matching TRBD2. V shed 4 bases and J 3 bases; nucleotides not matched to a gene: 7. This CDR3 has 15 residues. Per germline, CDR1 MNHEY and CDR2 SMNVEV (reference sequence).

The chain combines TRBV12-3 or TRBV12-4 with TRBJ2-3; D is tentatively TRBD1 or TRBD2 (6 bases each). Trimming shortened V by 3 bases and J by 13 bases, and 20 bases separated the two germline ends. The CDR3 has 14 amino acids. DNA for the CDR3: TGTGCCAGCAGTTTTAGGGGGGCCGCAGATGTGGAGTATTTT. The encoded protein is CASSFRGAADVEYF.

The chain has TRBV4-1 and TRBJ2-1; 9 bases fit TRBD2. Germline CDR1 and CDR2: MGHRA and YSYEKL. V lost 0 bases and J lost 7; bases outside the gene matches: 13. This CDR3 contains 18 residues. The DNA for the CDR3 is TGCGCCAGCAGCCAAGACACCCTTCCGCGGGGGGGCCGGAATGAGCAGTTCTTC. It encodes CASSQDTLPRGGRNEQFF.

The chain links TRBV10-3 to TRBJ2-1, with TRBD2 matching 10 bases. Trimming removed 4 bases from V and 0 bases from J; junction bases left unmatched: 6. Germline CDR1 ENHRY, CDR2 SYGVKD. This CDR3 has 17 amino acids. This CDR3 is CAISGIAGGSSYNEQFF. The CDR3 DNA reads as TGTGCCATCAGTGGGATAGCGGGGGGTAGCTCCTACAATGAGCAGTTCTTC.

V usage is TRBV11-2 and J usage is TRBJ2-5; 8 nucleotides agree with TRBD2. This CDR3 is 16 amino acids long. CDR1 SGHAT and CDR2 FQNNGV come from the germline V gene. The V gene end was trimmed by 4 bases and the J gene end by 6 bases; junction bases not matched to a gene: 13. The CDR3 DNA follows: TGTGCCAGCAGCTCTCCCGGGGGGGGAACGGTGAAGACCCAGTACTTC. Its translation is CASSSPGGGTVKTQYF.